These 5 T cell receptor beta chains share one sample of origin, sequenced in a study of Ad26.COV2.S vaccination and SARS-CoV-2 variants. Treatment specified: approximately 18 received Ad26.COV2.S at low or high dose, single or two shots; several received placebo; per-sample allocation not given. At day 63 after the first vaccine or placebo injection, samples were drawn. Clones were read by immunoSEQ multiplex PCR, and TCRdb kept only the in-frame ones, dropping some. The sample has 350,000 to 400,000 clones; about nine tenths are singletons. Sequenced material: peripheral blood, taken in a trial of Ad26.COV2.S vaccine versus placebo. These receptors were collected from a person aged 18-60 years who received the Ad26.COV2.S COVID-19 vaccine or a placebo.

The genes are TRBV30 and TRBJ1-6; unclear D gene. V lost 3 bases, J lost 7 bases, and 1 base lay in between. This CDR3 has 10 residues. Germline CDR1 reads GTSNPN; CDR2 reads SVGIG (reference sequence). DNA for the CDR3: TGTGCCTGGAGGAATTCACCCCTCCACTTT. Translating it yields CAWRNSPLHF.

This rearrangement joins TRBV7-9 to TRBJ1-2; a possible D gene is TRBD1 (5 bases). The length of the CDR3 is 14 residues. Trimming left V 5 bases short and J 2 bases short, with 12 bases between. Germline CDR1 reads SEHNR; CDR2 reads FQNEAQ (reference sequence). CDR3 residues: CASSPGPLNYGYTF. DNA of the CDR3: TGTGCCAGCAGCCCAGGGCCTTTAAACTATGGCTACACCTTC.

Only a few counts were recorded for this clone. The rearrangement uses TRBV5-6 and TRBJ2-4; D is unclear. CDR1 and CDR2 (germline): SGHDT, YYEEEE. The length of the CDR3 is 11 residues. V was clipped by 0 bases and J by 9 bases, with 4 bases between them. The CDR3: CASSLEGIQYF. CDR3 DNA: TGTGCCAGCAGCTTGGAGGGCATTCAGTACTTC.

The chain couples TRBV7-8 to TRBJ2-1; D tentatively reads TRBD1 or TRBD2 (5 bases each). The V gene's germline CDR1 is SGHVS and CDR2 FQNEAQ. The CDR3 totals 15 residues. With 5 bases removed from V and 6 bases from J, the gap between germline ends came to 17 bases. CDR3 coding DNA: TGTGCCAGCAGCGCCCGCCGGGGACCCTCCAATGAGCAGTTCTTC. Translating it yields CASSARRGPSNEQFF.

The chain joins TRBV28 to TRBJ2-2; D is undetermined. Germline CDR1 and CDR2: MDHEN and SYDVKM. The V and J ends lost 5 bases and 3 bases respectively, with 19 bases between them. CDR3 length: 17 amino acids. CDR3 nucleotides: TGTGCCAGCAGTCTCTACATAGGGATGCGGTACACCGGGGAGCTGTTTTTT. Its translation: CASSLYIGMRYTGELFF.